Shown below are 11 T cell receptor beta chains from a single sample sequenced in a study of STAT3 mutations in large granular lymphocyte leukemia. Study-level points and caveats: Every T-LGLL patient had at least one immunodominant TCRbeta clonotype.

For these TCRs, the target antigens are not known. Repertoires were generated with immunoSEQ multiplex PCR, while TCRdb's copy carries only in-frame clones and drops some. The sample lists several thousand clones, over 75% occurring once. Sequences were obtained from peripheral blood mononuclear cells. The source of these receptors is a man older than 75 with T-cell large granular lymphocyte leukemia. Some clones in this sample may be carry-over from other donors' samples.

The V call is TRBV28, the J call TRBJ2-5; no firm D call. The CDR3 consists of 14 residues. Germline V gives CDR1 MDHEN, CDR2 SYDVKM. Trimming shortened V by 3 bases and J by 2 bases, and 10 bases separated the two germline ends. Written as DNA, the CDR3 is TGTGCCAGCAGTTTTTCCAGGCCACAAGAGACCCAGTACTTC. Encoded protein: CASSFSRPQETQYF.

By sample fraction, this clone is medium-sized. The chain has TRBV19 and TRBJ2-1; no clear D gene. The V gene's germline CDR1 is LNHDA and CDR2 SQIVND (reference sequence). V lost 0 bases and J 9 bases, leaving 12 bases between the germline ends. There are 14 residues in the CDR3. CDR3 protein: CASSIDLGLGEQFF. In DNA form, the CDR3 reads TGTGCCAGTAGTATAGACCTCGGGTTGGGTGAGCAGTTCTTC. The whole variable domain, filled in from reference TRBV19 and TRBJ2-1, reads DGGITQSPKYLFRKEGQNVTLSCEQNLNHDAMYWYRQDPGQGLRLIYYSQIVNDFQKGDIAEGYSVSREKKESFPLTVTSAQKNPTAFYLCASSIDLGLGEQFFGPGTRLTVL.

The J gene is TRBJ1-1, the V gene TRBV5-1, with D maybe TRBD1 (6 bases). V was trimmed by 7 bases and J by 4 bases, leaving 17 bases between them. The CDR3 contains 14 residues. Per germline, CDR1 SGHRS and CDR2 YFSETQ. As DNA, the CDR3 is TGCGCCAGCCAAGGGGGGGCTCCGGGCACTGAAGCTTTCTTT. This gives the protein CASQGGAPGTEAFF. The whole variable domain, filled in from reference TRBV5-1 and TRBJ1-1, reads KAGVTQTPRYLIKTRGQQVTLSCSPISGHRSVSWYQQTPGQGLQFLFEYFSETQRNKGNFPGRFSGRQFSNSRSEMNVSTLELGDSALYLCASQGGAPGTEAFFGQGTRLTVV.

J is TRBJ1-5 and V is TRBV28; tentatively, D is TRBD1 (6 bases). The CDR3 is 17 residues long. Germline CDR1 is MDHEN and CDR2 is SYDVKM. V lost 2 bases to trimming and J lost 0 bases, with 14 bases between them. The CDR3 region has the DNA TGTGCCAGCAGTTTAACGCGTTACAGGGATAGCAATCAGCCCCAGCATTTT. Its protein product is CASSLTRYRDSNQPQHF.

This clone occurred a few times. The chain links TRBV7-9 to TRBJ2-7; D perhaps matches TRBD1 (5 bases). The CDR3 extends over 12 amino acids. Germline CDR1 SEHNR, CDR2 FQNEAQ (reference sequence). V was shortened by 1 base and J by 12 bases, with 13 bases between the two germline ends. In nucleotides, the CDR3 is TGTGCCAGCAGCTTAGGGGGCCCAGAAGGGTACTTC. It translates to CASSLGGPEGYF.

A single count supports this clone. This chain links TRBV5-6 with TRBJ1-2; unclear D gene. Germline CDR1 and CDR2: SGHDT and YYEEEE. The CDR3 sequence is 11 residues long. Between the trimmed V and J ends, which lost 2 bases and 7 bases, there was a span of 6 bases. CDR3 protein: CASSFGAGYTF. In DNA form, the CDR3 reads TGTGCCAGCAGCTTTGGTGCTGGCTACACCTTC.

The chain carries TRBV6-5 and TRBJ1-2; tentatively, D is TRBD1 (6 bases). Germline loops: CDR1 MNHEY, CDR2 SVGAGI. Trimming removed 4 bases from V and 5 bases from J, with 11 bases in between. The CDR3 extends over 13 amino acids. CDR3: CASSSWGAYGYTF. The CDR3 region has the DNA TGTGCCAGCAGTTCCTGGGGGGCGTATGGCTACACCTTC.

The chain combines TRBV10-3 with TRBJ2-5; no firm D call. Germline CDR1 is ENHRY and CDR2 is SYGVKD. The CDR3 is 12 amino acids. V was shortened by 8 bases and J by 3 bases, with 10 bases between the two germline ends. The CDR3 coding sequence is TGTGCCATCGGTGCCACCGAAGAGACCCAGTACTTC. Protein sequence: CAIGATEETQYF.

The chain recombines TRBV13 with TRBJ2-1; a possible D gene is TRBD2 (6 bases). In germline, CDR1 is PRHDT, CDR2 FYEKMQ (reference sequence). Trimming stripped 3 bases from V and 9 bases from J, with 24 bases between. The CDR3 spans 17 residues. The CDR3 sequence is CASSLPGGQRVVGEQFF. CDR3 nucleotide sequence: TGTGCCAGCAGCTTGCCCGGCGGGCAGCGGGTTGTAGGTGAGCAGTTCTTC. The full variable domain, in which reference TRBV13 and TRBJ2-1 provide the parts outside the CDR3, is AAGVIQSPRHLIKEKRETATLKCYPIPRHDTVYWYQQGPGQDPQFLISFYEKMQSDKGSIPDRFSAQQFSDYHSELNMSSLELGDSALYFCASSLPGGQRVVGEQFFGPGTRLTVL.

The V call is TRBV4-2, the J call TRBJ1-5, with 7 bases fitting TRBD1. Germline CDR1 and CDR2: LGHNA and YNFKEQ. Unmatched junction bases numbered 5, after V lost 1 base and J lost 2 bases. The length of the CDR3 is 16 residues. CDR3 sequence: CASSQVGTGGNQPQHF. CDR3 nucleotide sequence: TGTGCCAGCAGCCAAGTTGGAACAGGGGGCAATCAGCCCCAGCATTTT.

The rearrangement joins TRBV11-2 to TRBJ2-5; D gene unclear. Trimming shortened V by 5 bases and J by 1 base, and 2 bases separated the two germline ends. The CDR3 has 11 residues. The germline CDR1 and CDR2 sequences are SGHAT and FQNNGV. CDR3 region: CASSLQETQYF. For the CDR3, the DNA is TGTGCCAGCAGCCTCCAAGAGACCCAGTACTTC.